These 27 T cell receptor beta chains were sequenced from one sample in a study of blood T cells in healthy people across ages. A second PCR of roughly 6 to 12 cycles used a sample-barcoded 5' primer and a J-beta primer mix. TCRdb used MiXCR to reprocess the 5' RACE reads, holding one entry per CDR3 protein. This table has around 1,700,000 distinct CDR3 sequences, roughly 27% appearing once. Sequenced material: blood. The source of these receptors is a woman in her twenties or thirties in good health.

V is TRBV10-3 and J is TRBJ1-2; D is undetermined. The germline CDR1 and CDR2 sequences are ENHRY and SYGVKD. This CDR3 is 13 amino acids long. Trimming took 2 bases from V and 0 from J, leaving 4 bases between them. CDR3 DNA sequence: TGTGCCATCAGTGAGCAGGCTAACTATGGCTACACCTTC. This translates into CAISEQANYGYTF.

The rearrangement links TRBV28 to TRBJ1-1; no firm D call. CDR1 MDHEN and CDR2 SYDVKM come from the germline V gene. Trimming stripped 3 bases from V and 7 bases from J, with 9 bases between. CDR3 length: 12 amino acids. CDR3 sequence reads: CASSFPGLEAFF. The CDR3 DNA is TGTGCCAGCAGTTTCCCCGGACTTGAAGCTTTCTTT.

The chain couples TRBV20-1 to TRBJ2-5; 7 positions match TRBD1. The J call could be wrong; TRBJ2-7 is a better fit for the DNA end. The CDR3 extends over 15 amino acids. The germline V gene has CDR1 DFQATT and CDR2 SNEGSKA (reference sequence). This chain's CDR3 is CSARDSRQGFSEQYF. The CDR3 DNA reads TGCAGTGCTAGAGATTCGAGACAGGGTTTTTCCGAGCAGTACTTC.

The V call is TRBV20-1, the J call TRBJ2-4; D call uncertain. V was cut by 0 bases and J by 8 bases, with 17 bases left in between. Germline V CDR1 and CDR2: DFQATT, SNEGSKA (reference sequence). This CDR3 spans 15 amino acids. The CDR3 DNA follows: TGCAGTGCTAGAGATGTAAAGGGCAGGTCGGACATTCAGTACTTC. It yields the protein CSARDVKGRSDIQYF.

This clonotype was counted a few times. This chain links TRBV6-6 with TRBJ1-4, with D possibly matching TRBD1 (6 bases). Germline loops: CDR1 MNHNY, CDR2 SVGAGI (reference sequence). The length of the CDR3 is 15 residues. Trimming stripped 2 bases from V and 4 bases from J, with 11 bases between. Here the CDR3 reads CASSYRDTYNEKLFF. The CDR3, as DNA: TGTGCCAGCAGTTACCGGGACACGTATAATGAAAAACTGTTTTTT.

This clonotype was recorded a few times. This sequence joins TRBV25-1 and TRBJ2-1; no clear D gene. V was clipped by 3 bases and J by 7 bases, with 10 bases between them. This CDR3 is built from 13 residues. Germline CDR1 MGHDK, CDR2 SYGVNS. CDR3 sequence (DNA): TGTGCCAGCAGTGATGGTGTGGTGAATGAGCAGTTCTTC. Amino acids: CASSDGVVNEQFF.

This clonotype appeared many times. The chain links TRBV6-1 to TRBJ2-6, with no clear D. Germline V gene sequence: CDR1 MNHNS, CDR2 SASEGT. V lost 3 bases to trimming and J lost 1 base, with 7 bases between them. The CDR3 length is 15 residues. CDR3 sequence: CASSDGYSGANVLTF. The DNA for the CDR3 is TGTGCCAGCAGTGATGGGTATTCTGGGGCCAACGTCCTGACTTTC.

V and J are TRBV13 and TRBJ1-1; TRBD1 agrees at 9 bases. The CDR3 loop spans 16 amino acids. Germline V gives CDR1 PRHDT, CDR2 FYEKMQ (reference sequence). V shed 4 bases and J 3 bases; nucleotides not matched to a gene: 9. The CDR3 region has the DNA TGTGCCAGCAGCTCCCGGGACAGGGCTGTGGACACTGAAGCTTTCTTT. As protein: CASSSRDRAVDTEAFF.

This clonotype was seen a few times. For the CDR3, the DNA is TGTGCCAGCAGTTTACGGGGAGTGGGTAACTATGGCTACACCTTC. This gives the protein CASSLRGVGNYGYTF. J is TRBJ1-2 and V is TRBV27; D is undetermined. The ends were cut back, 2 bases at V and 1 base at J, with 11 bases in the middle. The CDR3 runs to 15 residues. The germline gives CDR1 MNHEY, CDR2 SMNVEV (reference sequence).

The CDR3 coding sequence is TGTGCCAGCAGCGTAGGTCCGGACTCCGAAGCTTTCTTT. This codes for CASSVGPDSEAFF. The chain employs TRBV9 and TRBJ1-1, with no clear D. The CDR3 is made up of 13 amino acids. Trimming cost V 0 bases and J 8 bases, with 11 bases left between them. The germline CDR1 and CDR2 sequences are SGDLS and YYNGEE.

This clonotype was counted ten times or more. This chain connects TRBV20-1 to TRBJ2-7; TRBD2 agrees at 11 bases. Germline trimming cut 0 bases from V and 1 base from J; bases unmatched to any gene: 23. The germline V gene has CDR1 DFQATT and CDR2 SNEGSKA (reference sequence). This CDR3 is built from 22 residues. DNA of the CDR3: TGCAGTGCTAGAGATGCAGGACTAGCGGGCCTAAACGGGGCCCCAAGTTCCTACGAGCAGTACTTC. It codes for CSARDAGLAGLNGAPSSYEQYF.

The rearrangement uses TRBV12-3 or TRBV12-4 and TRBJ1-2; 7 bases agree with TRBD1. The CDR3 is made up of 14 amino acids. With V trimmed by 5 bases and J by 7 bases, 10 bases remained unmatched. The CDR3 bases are TGTGCCAGCAGTCCCCCAGGGGGGGTCTCTGGCTACACCTTC. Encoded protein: CASSPPGGVSGYTF.

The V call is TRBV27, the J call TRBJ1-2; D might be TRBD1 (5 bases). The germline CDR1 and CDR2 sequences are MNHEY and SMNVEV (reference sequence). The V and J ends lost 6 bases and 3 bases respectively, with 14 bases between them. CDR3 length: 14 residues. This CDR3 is CASSRDPKDYGYTF. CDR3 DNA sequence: TGTGCCAGCAGCCGGGACCCGAAGGACTATGGCTACACCTTC.

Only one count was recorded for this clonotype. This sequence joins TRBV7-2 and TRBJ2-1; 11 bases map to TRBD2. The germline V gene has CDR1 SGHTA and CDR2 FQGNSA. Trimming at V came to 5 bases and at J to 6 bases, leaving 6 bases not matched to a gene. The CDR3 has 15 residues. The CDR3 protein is CASSPTTSGSNEQFF. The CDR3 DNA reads TGTGCCAGCAGCCCTACCACTAGCGGGAGCAATGAGCAGTTCTTC.

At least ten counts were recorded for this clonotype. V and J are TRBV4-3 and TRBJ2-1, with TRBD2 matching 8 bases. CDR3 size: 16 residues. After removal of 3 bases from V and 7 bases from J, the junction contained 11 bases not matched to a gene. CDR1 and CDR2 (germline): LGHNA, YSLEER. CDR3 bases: TGCGCCAGCAGCCAGGATGGCAATAGCGGGATTAATGAGCAGTTCTTC. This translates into CASSQDGNSGINEQFF.

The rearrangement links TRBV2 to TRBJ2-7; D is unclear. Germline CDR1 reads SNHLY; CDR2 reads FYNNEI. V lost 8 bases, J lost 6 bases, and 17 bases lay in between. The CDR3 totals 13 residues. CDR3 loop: CASDGLGDTEQYF. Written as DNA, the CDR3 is TGTGCCAGCGATGGCTTGGGCGACACCGAGCAGTACTTC. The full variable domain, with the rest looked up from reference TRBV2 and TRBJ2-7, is EPEVTQTPSHQVTQMGQEVILRCVPISNHLYFYWYRQILGQKVEFLVSFYNNEISEKSEIFDDQFSVERPDGSNFTLKIRSTKLEDSAMYFCASDGLGDTEQYFGPGTRLTVT.

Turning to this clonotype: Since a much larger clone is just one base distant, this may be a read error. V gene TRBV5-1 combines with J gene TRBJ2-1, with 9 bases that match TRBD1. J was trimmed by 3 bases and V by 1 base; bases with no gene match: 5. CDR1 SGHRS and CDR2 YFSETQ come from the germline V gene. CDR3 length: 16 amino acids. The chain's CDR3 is CASSLLGTGNYNEQFF. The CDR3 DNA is TGCGCCAGCAGCTTGTTGGGGACAGGGAACTACAATGAGCAGTTCTTC.

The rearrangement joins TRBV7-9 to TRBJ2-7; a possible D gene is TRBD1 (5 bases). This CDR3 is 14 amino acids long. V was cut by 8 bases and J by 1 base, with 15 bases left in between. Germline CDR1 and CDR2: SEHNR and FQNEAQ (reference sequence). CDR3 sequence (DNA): TGTGCCAGCGGGGCTGGGGCGCCTTCCTACGAGCAGTACTTC. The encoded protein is CASGAGAPSYEQYF.

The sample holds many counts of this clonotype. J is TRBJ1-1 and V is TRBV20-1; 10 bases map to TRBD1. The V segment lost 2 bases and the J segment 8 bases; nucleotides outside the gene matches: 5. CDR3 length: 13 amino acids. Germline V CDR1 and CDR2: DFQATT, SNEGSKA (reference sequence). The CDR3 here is CSARKDRGWEAFF. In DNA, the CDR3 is TGCAGTGCTAGAAAGGACAGGGGGTGGGAAGCTTTCTTT.

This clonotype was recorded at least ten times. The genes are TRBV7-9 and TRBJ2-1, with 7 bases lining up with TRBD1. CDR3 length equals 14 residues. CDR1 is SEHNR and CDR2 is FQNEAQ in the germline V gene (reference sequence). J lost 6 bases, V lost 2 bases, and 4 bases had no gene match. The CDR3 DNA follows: TGTGCCAGCAGCTTAAGCGCAGGGGGCAATGAGCAGTTCTTC. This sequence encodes CASSLSAGGNEQFF.

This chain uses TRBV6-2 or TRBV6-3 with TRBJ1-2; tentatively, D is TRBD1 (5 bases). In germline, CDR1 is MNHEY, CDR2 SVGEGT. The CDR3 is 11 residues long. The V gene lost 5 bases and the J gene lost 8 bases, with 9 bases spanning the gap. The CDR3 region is CASSPRGGYTF. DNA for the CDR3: TGTGCCAGCAGTCCGCGGGGCGGCTACACCTTC.

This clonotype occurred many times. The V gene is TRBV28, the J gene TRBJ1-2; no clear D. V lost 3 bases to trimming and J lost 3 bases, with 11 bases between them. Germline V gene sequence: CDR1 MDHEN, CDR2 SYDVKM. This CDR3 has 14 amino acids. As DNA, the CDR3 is TGTGCCAGCAGTTTCCCCCGAAGTTACTATGGCTACACCTTC. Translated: CASSFPRSYYGYTF.

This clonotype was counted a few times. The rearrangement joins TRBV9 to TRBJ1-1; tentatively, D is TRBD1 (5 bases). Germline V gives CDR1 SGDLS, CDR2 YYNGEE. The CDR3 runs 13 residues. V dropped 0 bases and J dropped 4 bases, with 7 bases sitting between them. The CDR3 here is CASSVDGGTEAFF. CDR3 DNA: TGTGCCAGCAGCGTAGATGGGGGCACTGAAGCTTTCTTT.

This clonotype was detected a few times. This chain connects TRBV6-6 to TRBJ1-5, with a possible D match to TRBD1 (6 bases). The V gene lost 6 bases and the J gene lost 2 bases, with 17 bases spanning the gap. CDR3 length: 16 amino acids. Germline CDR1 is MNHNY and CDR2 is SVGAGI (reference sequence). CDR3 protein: CASSLGRGQGNQPQHF. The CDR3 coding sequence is TGTGCCAGCAGCCTTGGCCGGGGGCAGGGCAATCAGCCCCAGCATTTT.

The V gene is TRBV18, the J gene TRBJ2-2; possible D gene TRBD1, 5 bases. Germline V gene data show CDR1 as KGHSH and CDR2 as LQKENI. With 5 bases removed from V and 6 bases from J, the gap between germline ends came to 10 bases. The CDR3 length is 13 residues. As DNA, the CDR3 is TGTGCCAGCTCATCACAGGAGTCCGGGGAGCTGTTTTTT. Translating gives CASSSQESGELFF.

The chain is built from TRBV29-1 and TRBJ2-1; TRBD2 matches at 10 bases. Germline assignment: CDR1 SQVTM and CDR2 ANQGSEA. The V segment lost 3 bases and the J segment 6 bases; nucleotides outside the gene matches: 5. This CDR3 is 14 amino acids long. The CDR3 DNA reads TGCAGCGTTGAGATACTAGCGGGAACCAATGAGCAGTTCTTC. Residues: CSVEILAGTNEQFF.

The CDR3 reads CASSRGTRGDTQYF. Here the CDR3 DNA reads TGCGCCAGCAGCCGTGGAACCAGAGGCGATACGCAGTATTTT. V gene TRBV4-1 combines with J gene TRBJ2-3; D remains unclear. The CDR3 spans 14 residues. Germline CDR1 is MGHRA and CDR2 is YSYEKL. V was pared by 4 bases and J by 6 bases, with 14 bases between.